These 19 T cell receptor beta chains came from one sample sequenced in a study of OX40 agonist ivuxolimab in advanced cancers. The method was immunoSEQ multiplex PCR; TCRdb's version includes in-frame clones alone and lacks a portion of them. The table records roughly 41,000 clones, about 88% of them present only once. Sequencing was performed on CD4+ or CD8+ T cells sorted from blood, taken in a trial of the OX40 agonist ivuxolimab. These receptors originate from an adult with an advanced solid tumor such as melanoma, head and neck, liver or kidney cancer.

The rearrangement links TRBV4-1 to TRBJ2-7; no reliable D call. Trimming pared 0 bases from V and 0 bases from J, leaving 9 bases between. The CDR3 is 15 amino acids. Germline V gene sequence: CDR1 MGHRA, CDR2 YSYEKL. CDR3 protein: CASSQEGSGSYEQYF. In DNA, the CDR3 is TGCGCCAGCAGCCAAGAAGGAAGTGGCTCCTACGAGCAGTACTTC.

CDR3: CASSPPGERELPDTQYF. The CDR3 nucleotides read TGTGCCAGCAGCCCGCCTGGCGAGCGGGAACTCCCAGATACGCAGTATTTT. The V and J genes are TRBV7-9 and TRBJ2-3; 7 bases are shared with TRBD2. The junction had 15 bases not matched to a gene; V was cut back by 5 bases and J by 4 bases. CDR1 SEHNR and CDR2 FQNEAQ come from the germline V gene (reference sequence). This CDR3 is built from 17 residues.

V gene TRBV19 combines with J gene TRBJ1-5; TRBD1 matches at 10 bases. Germline CDR1 is LNHDA and CDR2 is SQIVND (reference sequence). The V and J ends lost 7 bases and 6 bases, in that order; junction bases with no gene match: 9. CDR3 length: 15 amino acids. The CDR3 DNA reads as TGTGCCAGTAAGGGTTGGGACAGGGGTTTTCAGCCCCAGCATTTT. This sequence encodes CASKGWDRGFQPQHF. The full variable domain, with the rest looked up from reference TRBV19 and TRBJ1-5, is DGGITQSPKYLFRKEGQNVTLSCEQNLNHDAMYWYRQDPGQGLRLIYYSQIVNDFQKGDIAEGYSVSREKKESFPLTVTSAQKNPTAFYLCASKGWDRGFQPQHFGDGTRLSIL.

This chain links TRBV27 with TRBJ2-7; no clear D. V lost 0 bases, J lost 2 bases, and 5 bases lay in between. The CDR3 contains 13 residues. Germline assignment: CDR1 MNHEY and CDR2 SMNVEV (reference sequence). The CDR3, as DNA: TGTGCCAGCAGTTTATCTGGGCCCTACGAGCAGTACTTC. Translated: CASSLSGPYEQYF.

This clone was counted once. The chain has TRBV28 and TRBJ2-3, with no clear D. The CDR3 length is 12 residues. Deletions cut 6 bases from V and 5 bases from J, with 9 bases between. Per the germline V gene, CDR1 is MDHEN and CDR2 is SYDVKM. In nucleotides, the CDR3 is TGTGCCAGCAGGACCTGGGGAGATACGCAGTATTTT. Protein sequence: CASRTWGDTQYF.

This sequence joins TRBV28 and TRBJ2-1; TRBD2 agrees at 12 bases. The ends lost 4 bases at V and 2 bases at J; junction bases unmatched: 18. Germline lookup yields CDR1 MDHEN and CDR2 SYDVKM. This CDR3 contains 21 residues. The CDR3, as DNA: TGTGCCAGCAGTTCCATGGCGAGACTAGCGGGAGAGGATTTCGCCTACAATGAGCAGTTCTTC. Protein: CASSSMARLAGEDFAYNEQFF.

The chain recombines TRBV9 with TRBJ2-1, with 10 bases matching TRBD2. J was trimmed by 0 bases and V by 3 bases; bases with no gene match: 3. Per germline, CDR1 SGDLS and CDR2 YYNGEE. The CDR3 extends over 16 amino acids. Here the CDR3 DNA reads TGTGCCAGCAGCGAGTGGACTAGCGGCTCCTACAATGAGCAGTTCTTC. It codes for CASSEWTSGSYNEQFF.

The chain recombines TRBV7-9 with TRBJ2-7, with D possibly TRBD1 on 6 matching bases. The CDR3 is made up of 15 amino acids. Germline V gene lookup returns CDR1 SEHNR and CDR2 FQNEAQ (reference sequence). V was clipped by 5 bases and J by 3 bases, with 17 bases between them. As DNA, the CDR3 is TGTGCCAGCAGCCACCGGGACACCGCCATCTACGAGCAGTACTTC. This gives the protein CASSHRDTAIYEQYF. Full variable domain (outside the CDR3, taken from reference TRBV7-9 and TRBJ2-7): DTGVSQNPRHKITKRGQNVTFRCDPISEHNRLYWYRQTLGQGPEFLTYFQNEAQLEKSRLLSDRFSAERPKGSFSTLEIQRTEQGDSAMYLCASSHRDTAIYEQYFGPGTRLTVT.

The chain recombines TRBV19 with TRBJ1-1; maybe TRBD1 (6 bases). V shed 3 bases and J shed 3 bases, with 11 bases lying between them. CDR1 and CDR2 (germline): LNHDA, SQIVND (reference sequence). This CDR3 is built from 14 residues. For the CDR3, the DNA is TGTGCCAGTAGTATGGCAGGGGCGTACACTGAAGCTTTCTTT. Residues: CASSMAGAYTEAFF.

This clone came up a few times. The chain carries TRBV13 and TRBJ2-7, with 7 positions matching TRBD2. Trimming cost V 1 base and J 3 bases; bases outside gene matches: 15. The CDR3 is 18 residues long. Germline V lookup: CDR1 PRHDT, CDR2 FYEKMQ (reference sequence). As DNA, the CDR3 is TGTGCCAGCAGCTTAGACCCACTGTCAGCGGGGCCTTACTACGAGCAGTACTTC. It yields the protein CASSLDPLSAGPYYEQYF.

This chain connects TRBV9 to TRBJ1-1; 7 bases fit TRBD1. The CDR3 is 16 residues long. Germline lookup yields CDR1 SGDLS and CDR2 YYNGEE. With V trimmed by 4 bases and J by 5 bases, 14 bases remained unmatched. In nucleotides, the CDR3 is TGTGCCAGCAGCCCAGACGGACAGGCGCCGGGGACTGAAGCTTTCTTT. This encodes CASSPDGQAPGTEAFF. The entire variable domain, with the rest obtained from reference TRBV9 and TRBJ1-1, is as follows: DSGVTQTPKHLITATGQRVTLRCSPRSGDLSVYWYQQSLDQGLQFLIQYYNGEERAKGNILERFSAQQFPDLHSELNLSSLELGDSALYFCASSPDGQAPGTEAFFGQGTRLTVV.

The genes are TRBV4-1 and TRBJ2-2, with D possibly being TRBD1 or TRBD2 (5 bases each). The V and J ends lost 4 bases and 7 bases respectively, with 13 bases between them. This CDR3 is 14 amino acids long. Germline V gives CDR1 MGHRA, CDR2 YSYEKL. CDR3 residues: CASSPTEGHGELFF. The CDR3 DNA reads as TGCGCCAGCAGCCCAACTGAGGGGCACGGGGAGCTGTTTTTT.

On this clone itself: The junction and the germline gene differ at one end; a read error may be behind it. The CDR3 nucleotides are TGTGCAAGTAATCCCCACGGTGCGGAACCATCGACCGAAAAACTGTTTTTT. Protein sequence: CASNPHGAEPSTEKLFF. The chain combines TRBV19 with TRBJ1-4; D gene ambiguous. The germline V gene has CDR1 LNHDA and CDR2 SQIVND (reference sequence). The CDR3 runs to 17 residues.

The chain carries TRBV5-1 and TRBJ1-1; D gene uncertain. Trimming left V 4 bases short and J 2 bases short, with 12 bases between. This CDR3 spans 14 amino acids. CDR1 SGHRS and CDR2 YFSETQ come from the germline V gene. The CDR3 loop reads CASSPLRFNTEAFF. The CDR3 DNA reads TGCGCCAGCAGCCCTCTGAGGTTCAACACTGAAGCTTTCTTT. Together with reference TRBV5-1 and TRBJ1-1, the CDR3 gives the full variable domain: KAGVTQTPRYLIKTRGQQVTLSCSPISGHRSVSWYQQTPGQGLQFLFEYFSETQRNKGNFPGRFSGRQFSNSRSEMNVSTLELGDSALYLCASSPLRFNTEAFFGQGTRLTVV.

CDR3 sequence reads: CASSPLRTGELFF. The CDR3 nucleotides are TGTGCCAGCAGCCCCCTGCGGACCGGGGAGCTGTTTTTT. The chain carries TRBV11-3 and TRBJ2-2; D uncertain. CDR3 length: 13 amino acids. Looked up from germline, CDR1 is SGHNT and CDR2 is YENEEA. Trimming pared 5 bases from V and 5 bases from J, leaving 9 bases between.

To note about this clone: Other DNA sequences in this sample translate to the same CDR3. The V gene is TRBV7-9, the J gene TRBJ1-4, with 10 positions matching TRBD1. Per the germline V gene, CDR1 is SEHNR and CDR2 is FQNEAQ (reference sequence). V dropped 4 bases and J dropped 8; count of bases not matched to a gene: 4. This CDR3 has 14 residues. This CDR3 is CASSSGQGNEKLFF. CDR3 coding DNA: TGTGCCAGCAGCTCGGGACAGGGGAACGAAAAACTGTTTTTT.

Only a few counts were recorded for this clone. CDR3 loop: CASDRRNTIYF. CDR3 in DNA: TGTGCCAGCGACAGGCGAAACACCATATATTTT. The chain is built from TRBV30 and TRBJ1-3; maybe TRBD1 (6 bases). CDR1 and CDR2 (germline): GTSNPN, SVGIG (reference sequence). The CDR3 is 11 amino acids. Trimming left V 8 bases short and J 5 bases short, with 10 bases between.

V is TRBV2 and J is TRBJ2-2; possibly TRBD1 for D (5 bases). Germline CDR1 and CDR2: SNHLY and FYNNEI. Deletions cut 6 bases from V and 2 bases from J, with 13 bases between. The CDR3 totals 15 residues. CDR3 loop: CASRIRAANTGELFF. The CDR3, as DNA: TGTGCCAGCAGGATCAGGGCCGCTAACACCGGGGAGCTGTTTTTT.

The rearrangement links TRBV18 to TRBJ1-2; possible D gene TRBD1, 5 bases. V lost 0 bases, J lost 7 bases, and 12 bases lay in between. Germline assignment: CDR1 KGHSH and CDR2 LQKENI. The CDR3 spans 14 residues. The CDR3: CASSPPTDGGGYTF. The CDR3 DNA reads TGTGCCAGCTCACCACCGACAGACGGGGGTGGCTACACCTTC.